In this sample, the clone carrying this T cell receptor (beta chain) turned up a few times. The CDR3 spans 17 residues. Treatment denoted: approximately 18 received Ad26.COV2.S at low or high dose, single or two shots; several received placebo; per-sample allocation not given. Following the first vaccine or placebo injection, samples were taken on day 63. This sample was taken from a study of Ad26.COV2.S vaccination and SARS-CoV-2 variants. Profiled with immunoSEQ multiplex PCR; TCRdb holds only in-frame clones, not every one. The sample yields approximately 420,000 clones, more than 75% seen once. This receptor was identified in a person aged 18-65 years who received the Ad26.COV2.S COVID-19 vaccine or a placebo. The source material was peripheral blood, sampled in a trial of Ad26.COV2.S vaccine versus placebo. The rearrangement uses TRBV21-1 and TRBJ2-3. TRBV21-1 is designated a pseudogene. The CDR3 DNA is TGTGCCAGCAGACCCCACCGTCTGACGCACTGCCCAGATACGCAGTATTTT. It codes for CASRPHRLTHCPDTQYF.